These T cell receptor beta chains were read from a single sample in a study of PD-L1 blockade in urothelial cancer. Libraries were prepared by immunoSEQ multiplex PCR; TCRdb keeps only in-frame clonotypes and omits some of them. The table records tens of thousands of clones, around 85% of them present only once. The sequencing here drew on PBMCs, taken around atezolizumab (anti-PD-L1) treatment. The origin of the receptors is a man aged 35 to 55 with urothelial cancer. Each CDR3 is given with its conserved first and last residue. D genes are given only for firm matches. Clone size, where shown, is once, few, many, or a class for clones that have expanded.

j_call d_call v_call clone_size cdr3_aa cdr3_nt
TRBJ2-2 TRBD1 TRBV4-1 . CASSSPTGGGGELFF TGCGCCAGCAGCTCTCCGACAGGGGGAGGCGGGGAGCTGTTTTTT
TRBJ2-1 TRBD1 TRBV30 . CACYRDRAYNEQFF TGTGCCTGCTACCGGGACAGGGCCTACAATGAGCAGTTCTTC
TRBJ1-3 . TRBV27 . CAPRSLAGSNTIYF TGTGCCCCGAGGTCCCTGGCTGGATCAAACACCATATATTTT
TRBJ2-7 . TRBV29-1 . CSVIGSKEQYF TGCAGCGTTATTGGGAGCAAGGAGCAGTACTTC
TRBJ2-2 . TRBV7-2 . CASSPGPNTGELFF TGTGCCAGCAGCCCCGGTCCGAACACCGGGGAGCTGTTTTTT
TRBJ1-2 . TRBV5-6 . CASSLVGINYGYTF TGTGCCAGCAGCTTGGTCGGTATTAACTATGGCTACACCTTC
TRBJ1-2 . TRBV5-5 . CASSLGGTARDGYTF TGTGCCAGCAGCTTGGGGGGGACGGCGCGGGACGGCTACACCTTC
TRBJ2-3 TRBD2 TRBV5-4 . CASSLAGETDTQYF TGTGCCAGCAGCTTAGCGGGAGAGACAGATACGCAGTATTTT
TRBJ2-3 TRBD2 TRBV5-6 . CASSYKDWREGKQYF TGTGCCAGCAGCTACAAGGATTGGCGGGAGGGCAAGCAGTATTTT
TRBJ2-3 TRBD1 TRBV7-3 . CASSLTRAGRDRGTTDTQYF TGTGCCAGCAGCCTAACCCGGGCTGGACGGGACAGGGGGACAACAGATACGCAGTATTTT
TRBJ2-5 TRBD2 TRBV6-5 . CASKREGRETQYF TGTGCCAGCAAGAGGGAGGGCCGAGAGACCCAGTACTTC
TRBJ2-5 TRBD1 TRBV6-1 . CASSRGQQETQYF TGTGCCAGCAGCCGGGGACAGCAAGAGACCCAGTACTTC
TRBJ2-7 . TRBV5-4 . CASSPGNIVREQYF TGTGCCAGCAGCCCGGGGAATATTGTCCGTGAGCAGTACTTC
TRBJ2-1 TRBD1 TRBV27 . CASSSNIFAGTGDRNEQFF TGTGCCAGCAGTTCAAATATATTCGCCGGGACAGGGGACCGCAATGAGCAGTTCTTC
TRBJ2-7 TRBD2 TRBV5-1 . CASSLEGTTLGEQYF TGCGCCAGCAGCTTGGAAGGGACTACTCTGGGCGAGCAGTACTTC
TRBJ2-1 TRBD2 TRBV28 . CASSFGREAYNEQFF TGTGCCAGCAGTTTCGGGCGGGAGGCCTACAATGAGCAGTTCTTC
TRBJ2-5 . TRBV5-1 . CASSEAGWAETQYF TGCGCCAGCAGCGAGGCGGGTTGGGCGGAGACCCAGTACTTC
TRBJ2-5 TRBD2 TRBV5-4 . CASSSGTSGRVRETQYF TGTGCCAGCAGCTCTGGGACTAGCGGGAGGGTACGAGAGACCCAGTACTTC
TRBJ2-3 TRBD2 TRBV7-2 . CASSLTSGYTDTQYF TGTGCCAGCAGCTTGACTAGCGGTTACACAGATACGCAGTATTTT
TRBJ1-2 . TRBV5-1 once CASSRLGGGRGGYTF TGCGCCAGCAGCCGTCTGGGCGGGGGACGGGGCGGCTACACCTTC
TRBJ2-7 TRBD1 TRBV6-1 once CASSEGGRTGEEQYF TGTGCCAGCAGTGAAGGAGGGAGGACAGGGGAAGAGCAGTACTTC
TRBJ2-2 TRBD1 TRBV9 . CASSIPDRGGVTGELFF TGTGCCAGCAGCATACCGGACAGGGGAGGGGTCACCGGGGAGCTGTTTTTT
TRBJ2-7 TRBD1 TRBV2 . CASKITGGNEQYF TGTGCCAGCAAAATTACAGGGGGCAACGAGCAGTACTTC
TRBJ2-6 TRBD1 TRBV7-6 . CASSLGTGGSGANVLTF TGTGCCAGCAGCCTCGGGACAGGGGGTAGTGGGGCCAACGTCCTGACTTTC
TRBJ2-1 TRBD1 TRBV6-1 few CASSGGQGSINEQFF TGTGCCAGCAGTGGAGGACAGGGGTCAATTAATGAGCAGTTCTTC
TRBJ1-3 . TRBV25-1 . CASSFAGMAGNTIYF TGTGCCAGCAGTTTCGCAGGGATGGCAGGAAACACCATATATTTT
TRBJ2-7 . TRBV6-5 . CASRAFPHEQYF TGTGCCAGCAGGGCTTTTCCCCACGAGCAGTACTTC
TRBJ2-1 TRBD2 TRBV2 . CASSASGRGNEQFF TGTGCCAGCAGTGCTAGCGGGAGGGGCAATGAGCAGTTCTTC